Listed here are 10 T cell receptor beta chains from one sample, sequenced in a study of beta chain features in type 1 diabetes. General study results and limits: For Type 1 diabetes patients, all four CD4+ subsets carried TCRB CDR3s that were moderately but significantly shorter.

Expressed TCRB transcripts were sequenced because the isolated RNA had all been reverse transcribed beforehand. The assay was immunoSEQ multiplex PCR, and TCRdb's table has in-frame clones only and misses some. The data show 640,000 or so clones, roughly an eighth seen once. What these receptors recognize is not known. Sequencing was performed on naive CD4+ T cells from blood. Every receptor here comes from a man aged 18 to 30 with type 1 diabetes.

J is TRBJ2-5 and V is TRBV9; D is uncertain. Looked up from germline, CDR1 is SGDLS and CDR2 is YYNGEE. The CDR3 sequence is 14 residues long. V was shortened by 2 bases and J by 1 base, with 9 bases between the two germline ends. CDR3 sequence (DNA): TGTGCCAGCAGCGTCTCCGGCAGCCAAGAGACCCAGTACTTC. Amino acid sequence: CASSVSGSQETQYF.

In this sample, this clone turned up a few times. The chain couples TRBV28 to TRBJ1-2; D remains ambiguous. Germline CDR1 MDHEN, CDR2 SYDVKM. V gave up 3 bases and J gave up 2 bases, with 4 bases separating them. The CDR3 length is 12 residues. As DNA, the CDR3 is TGTGCCAGCAGTTTCTCCAACTATGGCTACACCTTC. This translates into CASSFSNYGYTF.

Points on this clone: Other DNA sequences in this specimen translate into the identical CDR3. CDR3 in DNA: TGCGCCAGCAGCTTGGAAGCGGGCAATCAGCCCCAGCATTTT. Amino acids: CASSLEAGNQPQHF. The V call is TRBV5-1, the J call TRBJ1-5, with D unclear. The V gene's germline CDR1 is SGHRS and CDR2 YFSETQ. Deletions cut 0 bases from V and 2 bases from J, with 6 bases between. This CDR3 is 14 amino acids long.

A few counts support this clone. J is TRBJ2-2 and V is TRBV19; D unclear. Germline V gene lookup returns CDR1 LNHDA and CDR2 SQIVND (reference sequence). The germline V and J ends were trimmed by 5 bases and 6 bases, with 13 bases remaining between them. This CDR3 spans 14 amino acids. CDR3: CASSLAPESGELFF. DNA of the CDR3: TGTGCCAGTAGTCTCGCCCCTGAGTCCGGGGAGCTGTTTTTT.

Concerning this clone: Within the sample, other DNA sequences also encode this same CDR3. The chain employs TRBV9 and TRBJ2-3; unclear D gene. The CDR3 is made up of 14 amino acids. Germline-derived CDR1 and CDR2 are SGDLS and YYNGEE. The V end was cut by 0 bases, the J end by 4 bases, with 9 bases between. The CDR3 DNA reads as TGTGCCAGCAGCGTAGGTGTCAGCGCAGATACGCAGTATTTT. Translation: CASSVGVSADTQYF.

The chain has TRBV27 and TRBJ2-7, with 10 bases that match TRBD2. From germline, CDR1 is MNHEY and CDR2 SMNVEV (reference sequence). V trimming: 5 bases; J trimming: 0 bases; junction bases outside the gene matches: 4. The CDR3 is made up of 15 amino acids. The CDR3 DNA is TGTGCCAGCAGTAAGGGGACTAGCGTCTCCTACGAGCAGTACTTC. Translation: CASSKGTSVSYEQYF.

The J gene is TRBJ2-7, the V gene TRBV11-2, with 9 bases that match TRBD1. Trimming removed 6 bases from V and 7 bases from J; junction bases left unmatched: 4. The CDR3 covers 12 residues. Looked up from germline, CDR1 is SGHAT and CDR2 is FQNNGV. CDR3 DNA: TGTGCCAGCAGGACAGGGGGTTGGGAGCAGTACTTC. As protein: CASRTGGWEQYF.

J is TRBJ2-7 and V is TRBV30; the D is unclear. This CDR3 contains 13 residues. Germline V gene lookup returns CDR1 GTSNPN and CDR2 SVGIG (reference sequence). With 1 base removed from V and 6 bases from J, the gap between germline ends came to 13 bases. CDR3 nucleotides: TGTGCCTGGAGTGGGTCCCTTTTAGGCGAGCAGTACTTC. Amino acids: CAWSGSLLGEQYF.

This CDR3 reads CASSLNPSPYEQYF. The CDR3 bases are TGCGCCAGCAGCTTGAACCCTTCCCCCTACGAGCAGTACTTC. The chain uses TRBV5-1 and TRBJ2-7; D remains unclear. Germline values: CDR1 SGHRS, CDR2 YFSETQ. This CDR3 region has 14 residues. V shed 1 base and J shed 2 bases, with 10 bases lying between them.

This clone was found a few times. This chain links TRBV18 with TRBJ2-7; 7 bases are shared with TRBD1. The CDR3 has 13 amino acids. Germline V CDR1 and CDR2: KGHSH, LQKENI. Trimming took 8 bases from V and 3 from J; bases not matched to a gene: 7. The CDR3 loop is CASGQARVYEQYF. The CDR3 bases are TGTGCCAGCGGACAGGCTCGGGTCTACGAGCAGTACTTC.